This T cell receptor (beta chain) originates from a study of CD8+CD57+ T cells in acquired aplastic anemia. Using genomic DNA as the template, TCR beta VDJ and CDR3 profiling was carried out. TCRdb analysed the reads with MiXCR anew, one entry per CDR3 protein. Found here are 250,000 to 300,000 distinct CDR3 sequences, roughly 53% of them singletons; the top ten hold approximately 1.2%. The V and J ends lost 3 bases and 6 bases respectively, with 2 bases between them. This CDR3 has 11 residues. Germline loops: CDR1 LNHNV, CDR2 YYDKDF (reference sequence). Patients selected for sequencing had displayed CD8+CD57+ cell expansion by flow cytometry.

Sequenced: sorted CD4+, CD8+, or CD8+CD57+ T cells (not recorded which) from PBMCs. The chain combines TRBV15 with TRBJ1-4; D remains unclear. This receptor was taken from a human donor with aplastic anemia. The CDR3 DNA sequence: TGTGCCACCAGCAGTTATGAAAAACTGTTTTTT. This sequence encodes CATSSYEKLFF.